This passage covers 29 T cell receptor beta chains from one sample sequenced in a study of human T cells and chemical hapten exposure. One entry per CDR3 protein results from TCRdb running MiXCR on the RACE reads. The sample includes roughly 120,000 distinct CDR3 sequences, about 13% of them seen just once. This sample's time point: pre-sensitization, week 0. Treatment here: therapeutic diphenylcyclopropenone sensitization with weekly scalp DPC. Sequenced material: whole blood, taken in connection with sensitization to the hapten diphenylcyclopropenone (DPC). The receptors shown here come from a woman under 30 with alopecia areata. Some clones in this sample may be carry-over from other donors' samples.

The V and J genes are TRBV3-1 and TRBJ1-6; D uncertain. This CDR3 has 13 amino acids. CDR1 and CDR2 from the germline V gene are LGHDT and YNNKEL (reference sequence). V shed 4 bases and J shed 10 bases, with 11 bases lying between them. The CDR3 DNA reads TGTGCCAGCAGCCGAAGTATAGGATCACCCCTCCACTTT. Its translation: CASSRSIGSPLHF.

This clonotype has a handful of counts. This rearrangement joins TRBV14 to TRBJ2-1; tentatively, D is TRBD1 (6 bases). From germline, CDR1 is SGHDN and CDR2 FVKESK. The CDR3 totals 13 residues. With 1 base removed from V and 6 bases from J, the gap between germline ends came to 7 bases. CDR3 in amino acids: CASSQVRGNEQFF. In DNA form, the CDR3 reads TGTGCCAGCAGCCAAGTCAGGGGCAATGAGCAGTTCTTC.

The V call is TRBV6-5, the J call TRBJ1-5, with TRBD1 matching 7 bases. CDR1 and CDR2 (germline): MNHEY, SVGAGI. The J segment lost 2 bases and the V segment lost 5 bases, leaving 12 bases of the junction unmatched. The CDR3 contains 17 residues. For the CDR3, the DNA is TGTGCCAGCAGTAAAAACTCAGGGGGTAATGGCAATCAGCCCCAGCATTTT. It is translated as CASSKNSGGNGNQPQHF.

This clonotype was counted many times. This sequence joins TRBV7-2 and TRBJ2-3; 7 bases agree with TRBD2. V lost 4 bases and J lost 0; bases outside the gene matches: 7. The CDR3 spans 16 residues. Germline-derived CDR1 and CDR2 are SGHTA and FQGNSA. DNA of the CDR3: TGTGCCAGCAGCTCAGGGACTATTGCTAGCACAGATACGCAGTATTTT. This codes for CASSSGTIASTDTQYF. The full variable domain, in which reference TRBV7-2 and TRBJ2-3 provide the parts outside the CDR3, is GAGVSQSPSNKVTEKGKDVELRCDPISGHTALYWYRQSLGQGLEFLIYFQGNSAPDKSGLPSDRFSAERTGGSVSTLTIQRTQQEDSAVYLCASSSGTIASTDTQYFGPGTRLTVL.

The chain has TRBV7-2 and TRBJ1-2; 8 bases are a match to TRBD1. CDR1 is SGHTA and CDR2 is FQGNSA in the germline V gene. With 5 bases clipped from V and 5 bases from J, the junction kept 7 bases outside the gene matches. The CDR3 is 14 amino acids. DNA of the CDR3: TGTGCCAGCAGCCCGAACAGGGGGGGGTATGGCTACACCTTC. Translated: CASSPNRGGYGYTF.

This chain connects TRBV5-6 to TRBJ2-7, with 7 bases that match TRBD1. This CDR3 contains 13 residues. V lost 5 bases, J lost 2 bases, and 4 bases stayed unmatched. The germline V gene has CDR1 SGHDT and CDR2 YYEEEE. CDR3 bases: TGTGCCAGCAGGCCCGGGACAGCCTACGAGCAGTACTTC. It is translated as CASRPGTAYEQYF.

This clonotype was observed many times. The chain combines TRBV7-8 with TRBJ2-7; 7 nucleotides line up with TRBD1. After removal of 0 bases from V and 2 bases from J, the junction contained 1 base not matched to a gene. This CDR3 has 14 residues. Germline lookup yields CDR1 SGHVS and CDR2 FQNEAQ. The CDR3 protein is CASSLAGTAYEQYF. The CDR3 DNA reads TGTGCCAGCAGCTTAGCCGGGACAGCCTACGAGCAGTACTTC.

This clonotype was observed a handful of times. V usage is TRBV20-1 and J usage is TRBJ2-3, with 10 bases identical to TRBD2. There are 18 residues in the CDR3. CDR1 is DFQATT and CDR2 is SNEGSKA in the germline V gene (reference sequence). Germline trimming cut 2 bases from V and 2 bases from J; bases unmatched to any gene: 13. DNA of the CDR3: TGCAGTGCTAGACCCCGGGGTGGTAGCGGGGGGCCCACAGATACGCAGTATTTT. Translated: CSARPRGGSGGPTDTQYF.

This chain connects TRBV2 to TRBJ1-6; unclear D gene. V lost 6 bases and J 3 bases, leaving 6 bases between the germline ends. The germline gives CDR1 SNHLY, CDR2 FYNNEI. This CDR3 has 13 residues. This CDR3 is CASRGDYNSPLHF. CDR3 nucleotide sequence: TGTGCCAGCAGGGGCGACTATAATTCACCCCTCCACTTT.

Details on this clonotype: One end of the junction varies from germline; a read error may be responsible. The gene calls are TRBV7-2 and TRBJ1-5; a possible D gene is TRBD1 (6 bases). Germline CDR1 SGHTA, CDR2 FQGNSA. This CDR3 has 13 amino acids. The CDR3 DNA follows: TGTGCCAGCAGTTTAGGGGGGTTTCAGCCCCAGCATTTT. It is translated as CASSLGGFQPQHF.

This clonotype was seen ten or more times. The chain carries TRBV4-3 and TRBJ1-1; a weak D match, TRBD1 (5 bases). CDR1 is LGHNA and CDR2 is YSLEER in the germline V gene. The V end was cut by 0 bases, the J end by 5 bases, with 16 bases between. The CDR3 is 16 amino acids. CDR3: CASSQDSGPQVTEAFF. The CDR3 DNA reads TGCGCCAGCAGCCAAGATTCTGGCCCACAGGTAACTGAAGCTTTCTTT.

This clonotype was observed many times. This CDR3 reads CASSYGANVLTF. CDR3 DNA: TGTGCCAGCAGTTATGGGGCCAACGTCCTGACTTTC. The J gene is TRBJ2-6, the V gene TRBV6-2 or TRBV6-3; D is undetermined. This CDR3 has 12 residues. CDR1 is MNHEY, CDR2 SVGEGT, per germline. V shed 3 bases and J shed 3 bases, with 0 bases lying between them.

In its sample, this clonotype was seen many times. This chain links TRBV7-9 with TRBJ2-3, with a tentative D call TRBD2 (6 bases). The CDR3 has 11 amino acids. Germline V gives CDR1 SEHNR, CDR2 FQNEAQ (reference sequence). Trimming stripped 3 bases from V and 14 bases from J, with 12 bases between. The CDR3 DNA reads as TGTGCCAGCAGCTTTCTTAGCGGAGGGTATTTT. Translated: CASSFLSGGYF.

The chain links TRBV7-9 to TRBJ1-1; weak D call: TRBD1 (6 bases). Trimming cost V 5 bases and J 8 bases, with 18 bases left between them. CDR3 length: 14 amino acids. CDR1 and CDR2 from the germline V gene are SEHNR and FQNEAQ (reference sequence). CDR3 in amino acids: CASSRPLDRREAFF. The CDR3 DNA reads as TGTGCCAGCAGCCGCCCTTTAGACAGGCGGGAAGCTTTCTTT.

This clonotype came up a few times. Here the CDR3 DNA reads TGTGCCAGCAGTTTACCCGGGGGGGCCGGCGAGCAGTACTTC. This sequence encodes CASSLPGGAGEQYF. This rearrangement joins TRBV28 to TRBJ2-7; TRBD2 matches 8 bases. The CDR3 is made up of 14 amino acids. Germline CDR1 MDHEN, CDR2 SYDVKM. The junction had 6 bases not matched to a gene; V was cut back by 2 bases and J by 6 bases.

This chain links TRBV5-5 with TRBJ2-6; no clear D. With 0 bases removed from V and 2 bases from J, the gap between germline ends came to 21 bases. The CDR3 sequence is 20 residues long. Per the germline V gene, CDR1 is SGHKS and CDR2 is YYEKEE (reference sequence). The CDR3 loop reads CASSLGLRSPLHAGANVLTF. CDR3 DNA: TGTGCCAGCAGCTTGGGCCTACGGTCCCCACTACATGCTGGGGCCAACGTCCTGACTTTC.

The genes are TRBV6-5 and TRBJ2-3, with 9 bases fitting TRBD2. The CDR3 runs to 14 residues. With 7 bases clipped from V and 1 base from J, the junction kept 3 bases outside the gene matches. In germline, CDR1 is MNHEY, CDR2 SVGAGI. This CDR3 reads CASIKRGGTDTQYF. The CDR3 DNA follows: TGTGCCAGCATCAAGCGGGGGGGCACAGATACGCAGTATTTT.

The table lists this clonotype with a few counts. This chain links TRBV4-2 with TRBJ1-1, with D perhaps matching TRBD1 (5 bases). The CDR3 sequence is 15 residues long. The germline V gene encodes CDR1 LGHNA and CDR2 YNFKEQ. The V gene lost 0 bases and the J gene lost 6 bases, with 14 bases spanning the gap. CDR3: CASSQEGQGDAEAFF. CDR3 nucleotides: TGTGCCAGCAGCCAAGAAGGTCAGGGTGATGCTGAAGCTTTCTTT.

This clonotype has just a few counts. This sequence joins TRBV20-1 and TRBJ2-3; D perhaps matches TRBD1 (5 bases). The V gene's germline CDR1 is DFQATT and CDR2 SNEGSKA (reference sequence). This CDR3 is 15 amino acids long. V lost 6 bases and J lost 1, with 17 bases in between. CDR3 nucleotide sequence: TGCAGTGCCACAGACAGATCCCTGGGCACAGATACGCAGTATTTT. Its translation is CSATDRSLGTDTQYF.

V usage is TRBV29-1 and J usage is TRBJ2-2; D is unresolved. The CDR3 extends over 13 amino acids. Per the germline V gene, CDR1 is SQVTM and CDR2 is ANQGSEA. V shed 7 bases and J shed 5 bases, with 14 bases lying between them. Here the CDR3 DNA reads TGCAGCGGGATCTGGGGTTGGACCGGGGAGCTGTTTTTT. It encodes CSGIWGWTGELFF.

The V gene is TRBV7-2, the J gene TRBJ2-7, with TRBD1 matching 7 bases. CDR1 is SGHTA and CDR2 is FQGNSA in the germline V gene. Trimming cost V 5 bases and J 0 bases; bases outside gene matches: 7. This CDR3 is built from 15 residues. DNA for the CDR3: TGTGCCAGCAGCCCTAGGACAGGTAGCTCCTACGAGCAGTACTTC. Encoded protein: CASSPRTGSSYEQYF.

V is TRBV7-2 and J is TRBJ2-5; D unclear. The germline V and J ends were trimmed by 1 base and 4 bases, with 7 bases remaining between them. The CDR3 spans 13 residues. The V gene's germline CDR1 is SGHTA and CDR2 FQGNSA. The CDR3 here is CASSLGRIETQYF. The CDR3, as DNA: TGTGCCAGCAGCTTAGGGCGCATAGAGACCCAGTACTTC.

This clonotype was found a few times. Compared with germline, one end of the junction differs, possibly owing to a read error. This chain links TRBV12-3 or TRBV12-4 with TRBJ1-2; maybe TRBD1 (5 bases). The CDR3 extends over 11 amino acids. The CDR3 loop is CASSLGRGSTF. CDR3 nucleotides: TGTGCCAGCAGTTTGGGTAGGGGCTCCACCTTC.

The rearrangement links TRBV6-5 to TRBJ1-2, with TRBD1 as a possible D gene (5 bases). This CDR3 comprises 12 residues. Trimming removed 6 bases at V and 4 bases at J, with 9 bases between. The germline V gene has CDR1 MNHEY and CDR2 SVGAGI. The CDR3 loop reads CASSPTAYGYTF. The CDR3 DNA sequence: TGTGCCAGCAGCCCGACAGCCTATGGCTACACCTTC.

This clonotype has just a few counts. V and J are TRBV15 and TRBJ1-1, with D possibly matching TRBD1 (5 bases). The CDR3 extends over 13 amino acids. Per germline, CDR1 LNHNV and CDR2 YYDKDF (reference sequence). The V gene lost 7 bases and the J gene lost 0 bases, with 9 bases spanning the gap. The CDR3 protein is CATKRGMNTEAFF. CDR3 bases: TGTGCCACCAAGCGGGGGATGAACACTGAAGCTTTCTTT.

This clonotype was counted only a few times. The chain combines TRBV7-9 with TRBJ2-2; 7 bases map to TRBD1. V was clipped by 5 bases and J by 0 bases; unmatched bases: 9. CDR1 is SEHNR, CDR2 FQNEAQ, per germline (reference sequence). This CDR3 has 17 amino acids. In DNA form, the CDR3 reads TGTGCCAGCAGCGCTGGAACAGGGGTCGCGAACACCGGGGAGCTGTTTTTT. It codes for CASSAGTGVANTGELFF.

The V and J genes are TRBV5-5 and TRBJ2-1, with D maybe TRBD2 (5 bases). Germline CDR1 and CDR2: SGHKS and YYEKEE (reference sequence). The V and J ends lost 2 bases and 12 bases respectively, with 12 bases between them. CDR3 length: 12 amino acids. Written as DNA, the CDR3 is TGTGCCAGCAGCTTTCGGGGTAGTCGGCAGTTCTTC. Amino acid sequence: CASSFRGSRQFF.

This clonotype was counted a few times. The chain links TRBV18 to TRBJ1-1; no reliable D call. The CDR3 runs to 14 residues. Trimming stripped 5 bases from V and 0 bases from J, with 10 bases between. CDR1 is KGHSH, CDR2 LQKENI, per germline. The CDR3 DNA sequence: TGTGCCAGCTCAACCCCCGGGGTGAACACTGAAGCTTTCTTT. Translating gives CASSTPGVNTEAFF.

The chain employs TRBV25-1 and TRBJ2-3; 12 nucleotides agree with TRBD2. Germline CDR1 and CDR2: MGHDK and SYGVNS. Trimming removed 7 bases from V and 7 bases from J; junction bases left unmatched: 12. CDR3 length equals 16 residues. The CDR3, as DNA: TGTGCCAGCACCGGGCTAGCGGGGGGGACACCTAATACGCAGTATTTT. As protein: CASTGLAGGTPNTQYF. Filled out from reference TRBV25-1 and TRBJ2-3, the complete variable domain reads EADIYQTPRYLVIGTGKKITLECSQTMGHDKMYWYQQDPGMELHLIHYSYGVNSTEKGDLSSESTVSRIRTEHFPLTLESARPSHTSQYLCASTGLAGGTPNTQYFGPGTRLTVL.